Detailed here is one T cell receptor beta chain. This entry comes from a study of blood T cell repertoires in COVID-19. Study information: From the United States, Italy and Spain came samples of acute and convalescent COVID-19.

As processed by the authors: Reference gene primers were amplified, and this amplification served to estimate nucleated cell counts. Assay: immunoSEQ multiplex PCR; the TCRdb copy retains only in-frame clones and omits some. That table supplies the V and J calls and clone size; D and trimming were determined from the DNA. Among about 310,000 clones listed, about nine tenths were seen once. The length of the CDR3 is 14 residues. Germline CDR1 is KGHDR and CDR2 is SFDVKD. With V trimmed by 10 bases and J by 4 bases, 6 bases remained unmatched. This sequence was found in a man aged 45-65 years with active or convalescent COVID-19. V gene TRBV24-1 combines with J gene TRBJ2-1, with TRBD2 matching over 10 bases. Sample: peripheral blood. The CDR3 region has the DNA TGTGCCACGGGCGGGACTAGCGCGTACAATGAGCAGTTCTTC. Translating it yields CATGGTSAYNEQFF.